This T cell receptor (beta chain) was recovered during a study of molecular identifiers for immune sequencing clone quantification (dated by TCRdb to 2016 to 2019). Notes on the research overall: For a replicate experiment, the RNA from either 20,000 or 100,000 naive CD8 T cells was divided into five aliquots, and four of those aliquots went on to sequencing. The study was a methods study using CD8 T cells to benchmark molecular-identifier clustering-based TCR repertoire sequencing (MIDCIRS) and TCR RNA copy counting.

V and J are trimmed by 6 bases and 7 bases, and the gene matches miss 6 bases of the junction. Sequences MDHEN (CDR1) and SYDVKM (CDR2) are obtained from the germline V gene. The CDR3 covers 13 residues, taking in both the cysteine and the phenylalanine. Solely the CDR3 DNA is kept, with 39 bases framed from the first base. Naive CD8 T cells were FACS-sorted as CD8+CD4-CCR7+CD45RA+ on a BD FACSAria II into RLT Plus buffer. Some naive CD8 T cell RNA was split equally between MIDCIRS and a Smart-seq2-style 5'RACE protocol for a sensitivity comparison. CD8 T cells were enriched with RosetteSep CD8+ T Cell Enrichment Cocktail and Ficoll-Paque, followed by ACK red cell lysis. Study-wide conclusions, independent of this receptor: Modeling indicated about 3 TCR RNA copies recovered per cell, compared with about 10 by digital PCR, which implies a capture efficiency of 25% to 35%. Identical TCR molecules sharing a barcode could cause highly expanded clone sizes to be underestimated. Even against a background of 850,000 to 1,000,000 naive CD8 T cells, spiked-in Jurkat TCR RNA amounting to a single cell's worth was reported to be detectable. When barcode sub-clustering was left out, chimeric consensus sequences inflated TCR diversity, with chimeras reaching as high as 47%. In CMV-specific effector cells, clones with more than 20 RNA copies accounted for over 99% of molecules, whereas in naive cells such clones accounted for under 1%.

Libraries were made using PCR. Sequencing took place on an Illumina MiSeq. The Qiagen AllPrep DNA/RNA kit was used to purify total RNA. Reads from multiple sequencing runs of the same library were pooled before analysis. The source study handled its data this way. Only reads with exact TCR constant sequence were kept, trimmed to 150 nt, and grouped by their 12-nt molecular barcodes. Reads inside each barcode group were sub-clustered using a 15% Levenshtein threshold, and a quality-weighted consensus sequence was constructed for each RNA molecule. Non-functional sequences were excluded, and lower-count sequences lying one edit away from another sequence were also excluded. Barcode sub-clusters with fewer than 20% of the maximum read count were removed, based on fitting two negative binomial distributions. In-frame beta chains were kept once TCRdb had trimmed the public reads at Q25 with fastp and called clones with MiXCR. Rows are combined by CDR3 protein, so each entry shows the most common genes and DNA. The V and J calls reflect TCRdb's pipeline rather than the authors' work. This sample comprises tens of thousands of distinct CDR3 sequences, approximately 17% of them detected only once. The ten most abundant clones make up roughly 7% of the sample.

This clonotype was found many times. The antigen this receptor binds is unknown. No qualities accompany the bases; no much larger clone lies one base away. Source material: naive CD8+ T cells from blood, with Jurkat cell RNA spiked in. What the cell subset or site label conveys for this sample: FACS-sorted CD8+CD4-CCR7+CD45RA+ naive T cells. The chain is assembled from TRBV28 and TRBJ1-2; the junction holds 9 bases that match TRBD1. The source of this sequence is a human donor in good health. Some libraries in this study had Jurkat cell RNA spiked in. The DNA reads TGTGCCAGCAGACAACAGGGGGCGCGTGGCTACACCTTC. The encoded protein is CASRQQGARGYTF.